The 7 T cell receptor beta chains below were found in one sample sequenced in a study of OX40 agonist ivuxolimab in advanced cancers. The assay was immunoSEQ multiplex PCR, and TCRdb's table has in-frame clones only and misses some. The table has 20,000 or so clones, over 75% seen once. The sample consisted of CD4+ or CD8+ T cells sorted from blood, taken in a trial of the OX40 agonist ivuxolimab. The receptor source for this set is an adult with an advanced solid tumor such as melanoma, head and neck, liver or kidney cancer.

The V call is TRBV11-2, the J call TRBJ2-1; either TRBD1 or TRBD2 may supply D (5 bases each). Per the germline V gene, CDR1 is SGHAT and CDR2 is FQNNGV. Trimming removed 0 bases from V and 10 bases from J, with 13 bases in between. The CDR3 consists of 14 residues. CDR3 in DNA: TGTGCCAGCAGCTTAGATGTGGGGGAGCAGGAGCAGTTCTTC. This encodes CASSLDVGEQEQFF.

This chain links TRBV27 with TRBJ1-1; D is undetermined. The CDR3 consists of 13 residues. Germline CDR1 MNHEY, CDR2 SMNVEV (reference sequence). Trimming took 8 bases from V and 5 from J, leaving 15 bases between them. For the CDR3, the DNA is TGTGCCAGCCGCCCCGGCCCTACGACTGAAGCTTTCTTT. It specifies CASRPGPTTEAFF.

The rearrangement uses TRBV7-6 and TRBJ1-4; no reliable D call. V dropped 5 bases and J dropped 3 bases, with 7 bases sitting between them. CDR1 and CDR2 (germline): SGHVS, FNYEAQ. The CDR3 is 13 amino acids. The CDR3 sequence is CASSAISNEKLFF. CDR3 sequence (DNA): TGTGCCAGCAGCGCGATTTCTAATGAAAAACTGTTTTTT. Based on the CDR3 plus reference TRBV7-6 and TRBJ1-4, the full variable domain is GAGVSQSPRYKVTKRGQDVALRCDPISGHVSLYWYRQALGQGPEFLTYFNYEAQQDKSGLPNDRFSAERPEGSISTLTIQRTEQRDSAMYRCASSAISNEKLFFGSGTQLSVL.

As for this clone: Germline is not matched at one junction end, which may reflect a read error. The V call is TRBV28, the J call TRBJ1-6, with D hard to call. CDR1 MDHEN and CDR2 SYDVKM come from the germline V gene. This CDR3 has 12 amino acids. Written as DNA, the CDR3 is TGTGCCAGCAGGTTATATAATTCACCCCTCCACTTT. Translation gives CASRLYNSPLHF.

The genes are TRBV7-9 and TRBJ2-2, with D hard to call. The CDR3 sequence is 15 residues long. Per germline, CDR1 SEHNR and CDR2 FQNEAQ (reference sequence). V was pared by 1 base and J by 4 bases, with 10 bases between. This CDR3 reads CASSLVWGRTGELFF. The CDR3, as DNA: TGTGCCAGCAGCTTAGTTTGGGGTCGCACCGGGGAGCTGTTTTTT.

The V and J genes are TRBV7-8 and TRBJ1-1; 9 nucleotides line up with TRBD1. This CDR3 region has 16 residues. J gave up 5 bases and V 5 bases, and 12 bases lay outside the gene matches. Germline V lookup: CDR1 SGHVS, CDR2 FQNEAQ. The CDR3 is CASSPRGTGTITEAFF. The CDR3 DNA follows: TGTGCCAGCAGCCCTAGAGGGACAGGGACTATAACTGAAGCTTTCTTT.

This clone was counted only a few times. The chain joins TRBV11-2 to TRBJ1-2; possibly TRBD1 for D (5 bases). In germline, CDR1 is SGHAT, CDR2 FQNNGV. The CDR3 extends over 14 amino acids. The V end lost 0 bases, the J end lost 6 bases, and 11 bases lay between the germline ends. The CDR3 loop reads CASSLDGGGNGYTF. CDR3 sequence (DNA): TGTGCCAGCAGCTTAGATGGGGGGGGTAATGGCTACACCTTC.